Sequencing of this T cell receptor beta chain was carried out in a study of regulatory T cells in long-lasting Graves disease (dated by TCRdb to the early 2020s). For the study in its entirety: Persistent Graves' disease was defined as persistently positive TSH receptor autoantibodies together with antithyroid drug treatment for over 5 years. Peripheral blood TCR sequencing and RNA sequencing compared persistent Graves' disease patients with newly diagnosed Graves' disease patients. The study was registered as a clinical trial and conducted in China. TCR sequencing covered roughly 13 persistent and roughly 20 newly diagnosed Graves' disease patients, some 35 samples in total. On average, persistent Graves' disease patients in the clinical cohort had been on antithyroid drugs for around ten years. The investigation overall reported the following: As a limitation, the authors acknowledged that the small sample size may reduce accuracy. A larger number of public clonotypes was shared among persistent patients (around 3,000) than among newly diagnosed patients (approximately 1,000). TRBV28, TRBJ1-2 and TRBJ2-5 were preferentially used in persistent disease, while TRBV20-1 and TRBJ2-1 were favored in newly diagnosed disease. The study examined only peripheral blood because the primary lesion, thyroid tissue, could not be accessed. Compared with newly diagnosed patients, persistent Graves' disease patients had lower TCR Shannon entropy and fewer highly expanded clones, which suggests clonal expansion. Sequencing and analysis were restricted to the TCR beta chain.

From a lookup of the germline V gene, CDR1 and CDR2 are WSHSY and SAAADI. Its CDR3 holds 15 amino acids, cysteine through phenylalanine. Only the CDR3 DNA stays, 45 bases, in frame from base 1. Deletion took 6 bases off V and 6 bases off J, with a span of 18 bases between the germline ends. The library was made by multiplex PCR. The sequencer listed for this sample is Illumina HiSeq 4000. CDR3 regions were amplified by Arm-PCR with iRepertoire HTBI primers to construct TCR beta libraries. Gel purification was performed on PCR products prior to sequencing. As for the authors' bioinformatics: A total of fewer than 80 TRBV and 14 TRBJ segments were identified across samples and were used for gene usage analysis of CDR3 amino acid clonotypes. COPE and FqMerger were used to merge the filtered high-quality paired reads into contigs. BLAST was used to align contigs to IMGT TRBV, TRBD and TRBJ reference genes, and CDR3 was defined according to IMGT. Highly expanded clones were defined as clonotypes with a frequency above 0.1%. Repertoire diversity was measured by Shannon entropy, and V-J evenness by the Gini coefficient. Public clonotypes were defined as clonotypes shared by more than one individual. Starting from the raw public reads, TCRdb applied fastp trimming at Q25, assembled clones with MiXCR and retained in-frame beta chains. Under each unique CDR3 protein, matching rows form one entry showing the most common genes and DNA. It is TCRdb's table, rather than the study itself, that gives the V and J calls and clone size. This sample has 300,000 to 500,000 distinct CDR3 sequences in its table, and around 21% of those were observed once. The ten largest make up roughly 20% of the sample.

This clonotype was observed at least ten times. Its antigen specificity is not known. No much larger clonotype is one base removed from it; base qualities were not supplied. Sample time point, as interpreted from the label and publication: persistent/refractory GD, antithyroid drugs over 5 years with positive TRAb. For both TCR sequencing and RNA sequencing, RNA was extracted from PBMCs in TRIzol. Graves' disease was diagnosed according to American Thyroid Association guidelines. Recruitment of patients was carried out at an endocrinology department in Xi'an, China. Each patient gave about 10 milliliters of peripheral blood, collected in an EDTA anticoagulant tube. PBMCs were isolated by Ficoll Paque Plus density gradient separation without further T cell sorting. An Agilent 2100 Bioanalyzer and agarose gel were used to check RNA quality, while a NanoDrop 2000 measured RNA concentration.

The chain links TRBV10-2 with TRBJ1-5, with the identity of the D gene unclear. The specimen was peripheral blood mononuclear cells (PBMCs), collected when the disease was refractory, from a patient treated with antithyroid drugs. The sequence came from a female donor with Graves disease. The sequenced DNA: TGCGCCAGCAGCCCTCGATGGGGAGAGGGTCAGCCCCAGCATTTT. Its protein reads: CASSPRWGEGQPQHF.